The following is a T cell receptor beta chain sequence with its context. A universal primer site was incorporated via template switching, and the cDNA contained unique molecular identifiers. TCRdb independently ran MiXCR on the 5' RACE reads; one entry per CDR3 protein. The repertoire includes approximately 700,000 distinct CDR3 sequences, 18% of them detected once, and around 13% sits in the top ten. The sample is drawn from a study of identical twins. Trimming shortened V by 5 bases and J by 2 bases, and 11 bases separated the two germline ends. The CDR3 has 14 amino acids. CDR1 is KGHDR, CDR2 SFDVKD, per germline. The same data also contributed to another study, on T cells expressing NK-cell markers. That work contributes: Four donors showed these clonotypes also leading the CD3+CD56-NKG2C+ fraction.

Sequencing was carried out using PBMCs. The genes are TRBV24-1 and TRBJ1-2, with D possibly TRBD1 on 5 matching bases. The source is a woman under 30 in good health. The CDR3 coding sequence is TGTGCCACCAGTGCGACGGGGCTAAACTATGGCTACACCTTC. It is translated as CATSATGLNYGYTF.